The 27 T cell receptor beta chains listed next were all sequenced from one sample in a study of blood T cells in healthy people across ages. Through a sample-barcoded 5' primer and a J-beta primer mix, a second PCR was run for 7 to 11 cycles. TCRdb passed the 5' RACE reads through MiXCR, listing each CDR3 protein once. The sample includes roughly 1,100,000 distinct CDR3 sequences, 25% of them seen just once. These sequences were also reported in another study, on T cells of mothers and their children.

Sample: blood. The source of these receptors is a girl aged 2-10 years in good health.

The chain links TRBV4-1 to TRBJ2-2; 9 nucleotides align to TRBD2. There are 16 residues in the CDR3. Germline CDR1 and CDR2: MGHRA and YSYEKL. After removal of 4 bases from V and 5 bases from J, the junction contained 8 bases not matched to a gene. The CDR3 protein is CASSPSGGRWTGELFF. For the CDR3, the DNA is TGCGCCAGCAGCCCCAGCGGGGGGCGCTGGACCGGGGAGCTGTTTTTT.

This chain uses TRBV29-1 with TRBJ2-7; 7 bases map to TRBD1. Germline loops: CDR1 SQVTM, CDR2 ANQGSEA. The CDR3 consists of 12 residues. Germline trimming cut 7 bases from V and 2 bases from J; bases unmatched to any gene: 5. The CDR3 DNA follows: TGCAGCGCCCGGGACAGTGCCTACGAGCAGTACTTC. Translating gives CSARDSAYEQYF.

This clonotype was seen a few times. The chain combines TRBV19 with TRBJ1-1; the D is unclear. V lost 4 bases and J 1 base, leaving 4 bases between the germline ends. CDR1 LNHDA and CDR2 SQIVND come from the germline V gene (reference sequence). The CDR3 sequence is 12 residues long. The CDR3 DNA sequence: TGTGCCAGTAGTACCTCGAACACTGAAGCTTTCTTT. Amino acid sequence: CASSTSNTEAFF. Supplemented by reference TRBV19 and TRBJ1-1, the full variable domain reads DGGITQSPKYLFRKEGQNVTLSCEQNLNHDAMYWYRQDPGQGLRLIYYSQIVNDFQKGDIAEGYSVSREKKESFPLTVTSAQKNPTAFYLCASSTSNTEAFFGQGTRLTVV.

V usage is TRBV27 and J usage is TRBJ1-2; D might be TRBD1 (6 bases). The germline gives CDR1 MNHEY, CDR2 SMNVEV (reference sequence). This CDR3 spans 16 amino acids. Trimming removed 4 bases from V and 6 bases from J, with 21 bases in between. The CDR3 is CASSSFSRSGADGYTF. DNA of the CDR3: TGTGCCAGCAGTTCATTTTCCCGCTCAGGGGCGGATGGCTACACCTTC.

This clonotype showed up just a few times. The chain employs TRBV4-1 and TRBJ2-5; 9 bases map to TRBD2. CDR1 and CDR2 (germline): MGHRA, YSYEKL. The length of the CDR3 is 17 residues. Trimming took 0 bases from V and 3 from J; bases not matched to a gene: 8. CDR3 sequence reads: CASSQDRSSGTKETQYF. The DNA for the CDR3 is TGCGCCAGCAGCCAAGATCGTTCTAGCGGGACAAAAGAGACCCAGTACTTC.

This clonotype has just a few counts. The chain uses TRBV7-8 and TRBJ2-5, with 7 bases fitting TRBD1. This CDR3 has 15 residues. V shed 3 bases, J shed 7 bases, and the junction held 11 bases outside the gene matches. Germline V gene sequence: CDR1 SGHVS, CDR2 FQNEAQ. The CDR3 coding sequence is TGTGCCAGCAGCTTTACACAGGGGATGTTAGGGACCCAGTACTTC. Translation gives CASSFTQGMLGTQYF. Variable domain in full (rest from reference TRBV7-8 and TRBJ2-5): GAGVSQSPRYKVAKRGQDVALRCDPISGHVSLFWYQQALGQGPEFLTYFQNEAQLDKSGLPSDRFFAERPEGSVSTLKIQRTQQEDSAVYLCASSFTQGMLGTQYFGPGTRLLVL.

V and J are TRBV28 and TRBJ2-3, with 10 bases lining up with TRBD2. Germline V lookup: CDR1 MDHEN, CDR2 SYDVKM. Unmatched junction bases numbered 4, after V lost 3 bases and J lost 4 bases. The length of the CDR3 is 15 residues. CDR3 in amino acids: CASSFPAGGADTQYF. For the CDR3, the DNA is TGTGCCAGCAGTTTCCCAGCGGGAGGGGCAGATACGCAGTATTTT.

This chain uses TRBV7-9 with TRBJ2-3; no clear D. V was cut by 1 base and J by 2 bases, with 10 bases left in between. The CDR3 is 15 amino acids. CDR1 and CDR2 from the germline V gene are SEHNR and FQNEAQ (reference sequence). The chain's CDR3 is CASSLVPFSTDTQYF. The CDR3 DNA reads TGTGCCAGCAGCTTAGTACCGTTTTCCACAGATACGCAGTATTTT.

This clonotype has more than one count but fewer than ten. The chain combines TRBV5-6 with TRBJ2-1; perhaps TRBD2 as D (6 bases). The CDR3 extends over 14 amino acids. Germline V lookup: CDR1 SGHDT, CDR2 YYEEEE. Trimming pared 2 bases from V and 8 bases from J, leaving 14 bases between. CDR3 region: CASSLGTPKDEQFF. CDR3 nucleotide sequence: TGTGCCAGCAGCTTAGGGACTCCAAAGGATGAGCAGTTCTTC.

This clonotype occurred a few times. V gene TRBV12-3 or TRBV12-4 combines with J gene TRBJ1-2; the match to TRBD1 covers 8 bases. This CDR3 contains 14 residues. V dropped 3 bases and J dropped 5; count of bases not matched to a gene: 5. The CDR3 coding sequence is TGTGCCAGCAGTTTCAGGACAGGGCCTTATGGCTACACCTTC. As protein: CASSFRTGPYGYTF.

This clonotype was picked up a small number of times. V gene TRBV10-3 combines with J gene TRBJ2-7, with 7 bases aligning to TRBD1. CDR3 length: 12 residues. Per germline, CDR1 ENHRY and CDR2 SYGVKD. V lost 8 bases, J lost 6 bases, and 7 bases stayed unmatched. The CDR3 here is CAIDRASGEQYF. CDR3 bases: TGTGCCATCGACAGGGCCAGCGGCGAGCAGTACTTC.

A few counts support this clonotype. The gene calls are TRBV28 and TRBJ1-2; possibly TRBD1 for D (5 bases). The V and J ends lost 7 bases and 6 bases respectively, with 9 bases between them. CDR3 size: 11 residues. Germline V gene lookup returns CDR1 MDHEN and CDR2 SYDVKM. The CDR3 DNA sequence: TGTGCCAGCACCATAGGGGATGGCTACACCTTC. It translates to CASTIGDGYTF.

The V call is TRBV12-3 or TRBV12-4, the J call TRBJ2-7; a weak D match, TRBD1 (5 bases). Trimming shortened V by 6 bases and J by 4 bases, and 16 bases separated the two germline ends. The CDR3 extends over 14 amino acids. The CDR3 loop is CASRGRVGEYEQYF. In nucleotides, the CDR3 is TGTGCCAGCAGGGGTCGAGTAGGGGAATACGAGCAGTACTTC.

This clonotype was counted only a few times. This sequence joins TRBV7-2 and TRBJ1-2; D is ambiguous. Germline CDR1 SGHTA, CDR2 FQGNSA. Trimming pared 3 bases from V and 7 bases from J, leaving 18 bases between. This CDR3 has 15 residues. CDR3 DNA: TGTGCCAGCAGCTTCGGCTCACAGAGGTCTGGTGGCTACACCTTC. This encodes CASSFGSQRSGGYTF.

In its sample, this clonotype was seen a few times. The chain couples TRBV12-3 or TRBV12-4 to TRBJ2-5; the D gene is possibly TRBD2 (5 bases). The CDR3 spans 13 residues. Trimming removed 10 bases from V and 4 bases from J, with 16 bases in between. The CDR3 DNA reads TGTGCCACTTCCTGGGAGAGAAGAGAGACCCAGTACTTC. This encodes CATSWERRETQYF.

The genes are TRBV20-1 and TRBJ2-5; a weak D match, TRBD2 (6 bases). Germline CDR1 is DFQATT and CDR2 is SNEGSKA (reference sequence). The CDR3 has 12 amino acids. Trimming took 7 bases from V and 4 from J, leaving 13 bases between them. CDR3 sequence reads: CSVMDGGETQYF. Written as DNA, the CDR3 is TGCAGTGTCATGGACGGGGGAGAGACCCAGTACTTC.

As for this clonotype: At one of its ends the junction is not consistent with the germline gene, which may arise from a read error. The chain is built from TRBV7-9 and TRBJ2-4; TRBD2 agrees at 8 bases. Germline CDR1 is SEHNR and CDR2 is FQNEAQ (reference sequence). This CDR3 spans 15 amino acids. CDR3 DNA sequence: TGCGCCAGCAGCTTCCCGGGGGGGTACAAAAACATTCAGTACTTC. It codes for CASSFPGGYKNIQYF.

The chain combines TRBV7-6 with TRBJ2-1; 7 nucleotides match TRBD2. This CDR3 has 15 residues. V gave up 2 bases and J gave up 2 bases; unmatched junction bases: 3. Germline loops: CDR1 SGHVS, CDR2 FNYEAQ. CDR3: CASSLTSETYNEQFF. CDR3 nucleotides: TGTGCCAGCAGCTTAACTAGCGAAACCTACAATGAGCAGTTCTTC.

This clonotype has more than one count but fewer than ten. V and J are TRBV27 and TRBJ2-4; D perhaps matches TRBD1 (5 bases). The CDR3 runs to 14 residues. Germline V gene lookup returns CDR1 MNHEY and CDR2 SMNVEV (reference sequence). Trimming stripped 8 bases from V and 7 bases from J, with 18 bases between. The CDR3 sequence is CASGTSTGRNIQYF. DNA for the CDR3: TGTGCCAGCGGAACAAGTACAGGAAGGAACATTCAGTACTTC.

This clonotype came up a few times. The V and J genes are TRBV12-3 or TRBV12-4 and TRBJ2-5, with D perhaps TRBD2 (5 bases). There are 14 residues in the CDR3. V dropped 1 base and J dropped 3 bases, with 9 bases sitting between them. The CDR3 DNA reads as TGTGCCAGCAGTTTAGGGGAGATGAAAGAGACCCAGTACTTC. Translation gives CASSLGEMKETQYF.

The chain uses TRBV6-5 and TRBJ2-3; no clear D gene. The V end was cut by 3 bases, the J end by 3 bases, with 7 bases between. The CDR3 extends over 13 amino acids. Germline-derived CDR1 and CDR2 are MNHEY and SVGAGI. The CDR3 reads CASSYAETDTQYF. CDR3 DNA sequence: TGTGCCAGCAGTTATGCGGAGACAGATACGCAGTATTTT.

The CDR3 here is CASSSAGIQGETQYF. DNA of the CDR3: TGTGCCAGCAGTTCCGCTGGGATACAGGGAGAGACCCAGTACTTC. The gene calls are TRBV2 and TRBJ2-5, with D tentatively TRBD1 (6 bases). V was trimmed by 5 bases and J by 4 bases, leaving 17 bases between them. The germline V gene has CDR1 SNHLY and CDR2 FYNNEI. The CDR3 is 15 residues long.

V is TRBV6-4 and J is TRBJ2-5; no definite D call. TRBJ2-7 matches the DNA end more closely, so the J call is doubtful. Germline CDR1 reads MRHNA; CDR2 reads SNTAGT. The CDR3 has 13 residues. The CDR3 sequence is CASSVAYGYEQYF. CDR3 sequence (DNA): TGTGCCAGCAGTGTGGCCTATGGCTACGAGCAGTACTTC.

The CDR3 nucleotides read TGTGCCAGCAGCTTAGGGACAAAAAACAATGAGCAGTTCTTC. This codes for CASSLGTKNNEQFF. The genes are TRBV7-2 and TRBJ2-5; tentatively, D is TRBD1 (5 bases). The end of the DNA fits TRBJ2-1 better, so the J call may be wrong. This CDR3 has 14 amino acids. CDR1 and CDR2 (germline): SGHTA, FQGNSA.

This clonotype was seen more than once but under ten times. The chain carries TRBV6-1 and TRBJ2-5, with D hard to call. The CDR3 runs 16 residues. V dropped 5 bases and J dropped 1 base, with 17 bases sitting between them. CDR1 is MNHNS and CDR2 is SASEGT in the germline V gene. DNA of the CDR3: TGTGCCAGCAGTCCATTAAGTCAACCTATCCAAGAGACCCAGTACTTC. Translated, it gives CASSPLSQPIQETQYF.

This clonotype was recorded a few times. The chain is built from TRBV29-1 and TRBJ2-3, with D uncertain. CDR1 and CDR2 from the germline V gene are SQVTM and ANQGSEA. Trimming removed 3 bases at V and 2 bases at J, with 3 bases between. The CDR3 totals 11 residues. The CDR3, as DNA: TGCAGCGTTGACCCCACAGATACGCAGTATTTT. Protein sequence: CSVDPTDTQYF.

This clonotype has only a few counts. J is TRBJ1-6 and V is TRBV3-1; D is unresolved. The CDR3 spans 17 residues. Germline lookup yields CDR1 LGHDT and CDR2 YNNKEL (reference sequence). V was trimmed by 4 bases and J by 5 bases, leaving 18 bases between them. This chain's CDR3 is CASSPYLAWTDNSPLHF. The CDR3 DNA is TGTGCCAGCAGCCCTTATCTGGCTTGGACGGATAATTCACCCCTCCACTTT.